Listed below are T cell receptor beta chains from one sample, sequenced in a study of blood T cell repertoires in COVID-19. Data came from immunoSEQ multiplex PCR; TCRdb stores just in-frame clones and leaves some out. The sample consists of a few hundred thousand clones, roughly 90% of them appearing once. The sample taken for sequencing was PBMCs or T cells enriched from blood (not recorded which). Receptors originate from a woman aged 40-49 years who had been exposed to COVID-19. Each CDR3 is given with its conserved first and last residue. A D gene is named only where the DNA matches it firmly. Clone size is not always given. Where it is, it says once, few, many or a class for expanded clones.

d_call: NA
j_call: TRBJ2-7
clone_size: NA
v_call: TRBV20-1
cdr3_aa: CSAGAGNEQYF
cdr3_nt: TGCAGTGCCGGGGCGGGGAACGAGCAGTACTTC

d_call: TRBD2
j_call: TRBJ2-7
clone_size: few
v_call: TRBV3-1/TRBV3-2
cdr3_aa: CASSPKGPRGGQNEQYF
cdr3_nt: TGTGCCAGCAGCCCCAAGGGACCGCGGGGGGGCCAAAACGAGCAGTACTTC

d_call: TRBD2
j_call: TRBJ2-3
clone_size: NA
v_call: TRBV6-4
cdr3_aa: CASSPLAGGPDTQYF
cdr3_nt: TGTGCCAGCAGTCCTCTCGCGGGGGGGCCAGATACGCAGTATTTT

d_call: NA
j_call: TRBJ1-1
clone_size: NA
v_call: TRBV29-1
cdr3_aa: CSVERNTEAFF
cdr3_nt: TGCAGCGTTGAGAGAAACACTGAAGCTTTCTTT

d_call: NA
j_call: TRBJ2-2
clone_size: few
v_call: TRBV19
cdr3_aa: CASSTQSTGELFF
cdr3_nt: TGTGCCAGTAGTACACAGAGCACCGGGGAGCTGTTTTTT

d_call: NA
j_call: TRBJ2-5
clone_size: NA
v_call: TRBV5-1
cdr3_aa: CASSLTAGGQETQYF
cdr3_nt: TGCGCCAGCAGCTTGACGGCAGGGGGGCAAGAGACCCAGTACTTC

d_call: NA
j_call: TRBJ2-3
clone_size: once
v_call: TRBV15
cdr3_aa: CATSRGRLVPDTQYF
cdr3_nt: TGTGCCACCAGCAGAGGGAGGTTGGTCCCAGATACGCAGTATTTT

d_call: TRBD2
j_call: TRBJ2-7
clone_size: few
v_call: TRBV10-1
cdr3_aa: CASSRAGGREQYF
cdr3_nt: TGCGCCAGCAGCCGAGCGGGAGGAAGAGAGCAGTACTTC

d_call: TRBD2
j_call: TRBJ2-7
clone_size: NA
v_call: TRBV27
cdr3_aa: CASSFRTSGGGEQYF
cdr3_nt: TGTGCCAGCAGTTTCCGGACTAGCGGGGGGGGCGAGCAGTACTTC

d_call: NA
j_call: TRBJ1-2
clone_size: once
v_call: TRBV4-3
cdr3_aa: CASSQGDTRNYGYTF
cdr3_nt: TGCGCCAGCAGCCAGGGGGACACCCGTAACTATGGCTACACCTTC

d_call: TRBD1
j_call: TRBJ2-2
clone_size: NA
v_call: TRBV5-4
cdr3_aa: CASSWDRVTGELFF
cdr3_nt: TGTGCCAGCAGCTGGGACAGGGTCACCGGGGAGCTGTTTTTT

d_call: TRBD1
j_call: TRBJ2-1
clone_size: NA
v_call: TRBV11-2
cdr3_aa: CASSASQGKSNEQFF
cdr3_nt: TGTGCCAGCAGCGCATCACAGGGGAAATCCAATGAGCAGTTCTTC

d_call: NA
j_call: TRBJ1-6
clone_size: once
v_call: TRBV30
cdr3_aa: CAWSMPGVPNSPLHF
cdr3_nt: TGTGCCTGGAGTATGCCAGGCGTACCTAATTCACCCCTCCACTTT

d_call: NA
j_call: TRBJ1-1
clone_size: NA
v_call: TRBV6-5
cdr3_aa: CASRRQGWHTEAFF
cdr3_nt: TGTGCCAGCAGACGTCAGGGGTGGCACACTGAAGCTTTCTTT

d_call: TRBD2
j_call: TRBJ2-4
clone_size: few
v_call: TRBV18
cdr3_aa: CASSPASGENIQYF
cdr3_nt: TGTGCCAGCTCACCGGCTAGCGGGGAAAACATTCAGTACTTC

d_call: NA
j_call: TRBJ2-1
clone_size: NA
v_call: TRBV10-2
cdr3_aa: CASGTSSYNEQFF
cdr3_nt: TGCGCCAGCGGGACATCCTCCTACAATGAGCAGTTCTTC

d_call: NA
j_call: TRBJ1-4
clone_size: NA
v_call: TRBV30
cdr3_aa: CAWSVRGIMDEKLFF
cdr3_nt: TGTGCCTGGAGTGTACGCGGCATCATGGATGAAAAACTGTTTTTT

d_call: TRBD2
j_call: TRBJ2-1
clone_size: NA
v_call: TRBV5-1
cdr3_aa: CASRQTSGGANEQFF
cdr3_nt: TGCGCCAGCAGACAAACTAGCGGGGGGGCTAATGAGCAGTTCTTC

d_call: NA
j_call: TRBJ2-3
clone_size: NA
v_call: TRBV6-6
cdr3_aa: CASSFYPGGPYDTQYF
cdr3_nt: TGTGCCAGCAGTTTCTATCCCGGAGGGCCTTACGATACGCAGTATTTT

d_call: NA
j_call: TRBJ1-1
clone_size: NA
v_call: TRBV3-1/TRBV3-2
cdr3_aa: CASSQARDTEAFF
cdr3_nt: TGTGCCAGCAGCCAGGCACGGGACACTGAAGCTTTCTTT

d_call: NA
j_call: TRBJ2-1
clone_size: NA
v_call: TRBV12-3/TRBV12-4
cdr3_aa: CASSLVETEQFF
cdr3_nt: TGTGCCAGCAGTTTAGTAGAAACTGAGCAGTTCTTC

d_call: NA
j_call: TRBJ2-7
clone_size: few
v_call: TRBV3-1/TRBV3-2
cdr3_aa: CASSPSLTRGKALYEQYF
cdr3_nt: TGTGCCAGCAGCCCCTCACTCACCAGGGGAAAGGCTCTCTACGAGCAGTACTTC

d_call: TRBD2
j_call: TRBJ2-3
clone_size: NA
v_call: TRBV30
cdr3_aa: CAGSLGGADTQYF
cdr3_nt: TGTGCCGGGAGCTTGGGAGGGGCAGATACGCAGTATTTT

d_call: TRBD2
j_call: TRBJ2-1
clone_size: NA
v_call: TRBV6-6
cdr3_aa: CASRDLAGFYNEQFF
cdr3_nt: TGTGCCAGCAGGGATCTAGCGGGATTCTACAATGAGCAGTTCTTC

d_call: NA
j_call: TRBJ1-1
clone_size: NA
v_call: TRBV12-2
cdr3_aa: CASRLVEGPTEAFF
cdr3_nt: TGTGCAAGTCGCTTAGTTGAGGGTCCGACTGAAGCTTTCTTT

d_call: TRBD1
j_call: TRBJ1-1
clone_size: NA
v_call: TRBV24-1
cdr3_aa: CATRPGQGNTEAFF
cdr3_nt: TGTGCCACCAGACCGGGACAGGGGAACACTGAAGCTTTCTTT

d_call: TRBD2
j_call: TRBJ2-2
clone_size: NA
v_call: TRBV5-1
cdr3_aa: CASSFGSGLNTGELFF
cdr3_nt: TGCGCCAGCAGCTTCGGTAGCGGGTTAAACACCGGGGAGCTGTTTTTT

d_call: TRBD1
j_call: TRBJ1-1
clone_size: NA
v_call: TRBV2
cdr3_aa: CAVPGQARNTEAFF
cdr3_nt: TGTGCCGTTCCGGGACAGGCTCGGAACACTGAAGCTTTCTTT

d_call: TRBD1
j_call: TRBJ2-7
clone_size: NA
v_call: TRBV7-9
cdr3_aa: CASSRQGSEQYF
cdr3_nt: TGTGCCAGCAGCCGACAGGGGAGCGAGCAGTACTTC

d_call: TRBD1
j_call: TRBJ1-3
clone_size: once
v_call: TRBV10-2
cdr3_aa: CASSNRQGKAGNTIYF
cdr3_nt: TGCGCCAGCAGCAATCGACAGGGTAAGGCTGGAAACACCATATATTTT

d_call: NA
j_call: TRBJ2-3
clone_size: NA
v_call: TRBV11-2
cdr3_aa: CASSNTDTQYF
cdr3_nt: TGTGCCAGCAGTAATACAGATACGCAGTATTTT

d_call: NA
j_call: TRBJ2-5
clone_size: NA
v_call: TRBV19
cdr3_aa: CASSISNRLTNQETQYF
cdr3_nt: TGTGCCAGTAGTATATCAAATCGTTTGACTAACCAAGAGACCCAGTACTTC

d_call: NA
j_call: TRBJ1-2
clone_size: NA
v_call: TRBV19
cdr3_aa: CASSIVGRGYTF
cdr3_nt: TGTGCCAGTAGTATAGTGGGGCGCGGCTACACCTTC

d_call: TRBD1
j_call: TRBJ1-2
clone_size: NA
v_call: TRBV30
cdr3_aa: CAWSTGQAYLNGNYGYTF
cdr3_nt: TGTGCCTGGAGTACGGGACAGGCTTATCTTAATGGGAACTATGGCTACACCTTC

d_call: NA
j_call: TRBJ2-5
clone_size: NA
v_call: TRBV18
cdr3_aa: CASSKTVQETQYF
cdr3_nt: TGTGCCAGCTCAAAGACAGTCCAAGAGACCCAGTACTTC

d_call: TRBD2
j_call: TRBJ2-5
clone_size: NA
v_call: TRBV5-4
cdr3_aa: CASSLAGLAGGIRQETQYF
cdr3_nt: TGTGCCAGCAGCTTGGCGGGACTAGCGGGGGGGATTCGCCAAGAGACCCAGTACTTC

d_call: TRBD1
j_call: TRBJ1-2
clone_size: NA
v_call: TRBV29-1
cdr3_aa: CSVKDRGFGDYGYTF
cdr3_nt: TGCAGCGTCAAAGACAGGGGCTTTGGGGACTATGGCTACACCTTC

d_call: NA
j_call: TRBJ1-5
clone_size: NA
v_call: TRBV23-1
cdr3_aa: CASSSSGHLNQPQHF
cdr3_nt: TGCGCCAGCAGCAGCAGTGGGCACCTCAATCAGCCCCAGCATTTT

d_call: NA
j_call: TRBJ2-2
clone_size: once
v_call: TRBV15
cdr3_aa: CATSRVAGTTGELFF
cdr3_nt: TGTGCCACCAGCAGAGTTGCTGGGACTACCGGGGAGCTGTTTTTT

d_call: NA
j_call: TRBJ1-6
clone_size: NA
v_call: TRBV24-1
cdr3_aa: CATNLPGQNNSPLHF
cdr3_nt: TGTGCCACCAATCTCCCCGGACAGAATAATTCACCCCTCCACTTT

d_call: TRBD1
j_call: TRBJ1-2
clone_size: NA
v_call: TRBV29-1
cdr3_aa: CSVDGGQGSTYGYTF
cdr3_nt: TGCAGCGTTGATGGCGGACAGGGGTCCACCTATGGCTACACCTTC

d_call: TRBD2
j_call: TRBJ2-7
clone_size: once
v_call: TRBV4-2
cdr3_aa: CASSQEGGLVSEQYF
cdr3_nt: TGTGCCAGCAGCCAAGAGGGGGGACTAGTCTCCGAGCAGTACTTC

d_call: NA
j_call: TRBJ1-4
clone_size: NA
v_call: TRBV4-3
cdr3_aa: CASSQAQATLNEKLFF
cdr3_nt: TGCGCCAGCAGCCAAGCCCAGGCGACACTCAATGAAAAACTGTTTTTT

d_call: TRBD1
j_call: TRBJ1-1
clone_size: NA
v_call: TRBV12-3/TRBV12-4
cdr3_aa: CASSRQQGTEAFF
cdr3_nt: TGTGCCAGCAGCCGCCAACAGGGGACTGAAGCTTTCTTT

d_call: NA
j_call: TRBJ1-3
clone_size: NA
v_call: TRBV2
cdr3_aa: CASSRGGGNTIYF
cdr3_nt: TGTGCCAGCAGTAGGGGCGGGGGTAACACCATATATTTT

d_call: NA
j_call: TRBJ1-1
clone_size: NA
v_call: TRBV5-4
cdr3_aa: CASSGGERNTEAFF
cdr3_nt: TGTGCCAGCAGCGGAGGGGAGAGAAACACTGAAGCTTTCTTT

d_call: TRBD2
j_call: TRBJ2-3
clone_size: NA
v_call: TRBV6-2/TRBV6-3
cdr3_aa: CASSPERDSGTDTQYF
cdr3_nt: TGTGCCAGCAGTCCCGAGCGGGATAGTGGCACAGATACGCAGTATTTT

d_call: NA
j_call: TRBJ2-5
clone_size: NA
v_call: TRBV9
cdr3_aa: CASSVTVGPQETQYF
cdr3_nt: TGTGCCAGCAGCGTAACAGTTGGGCCGCAAGAGACCCAGTACTTC

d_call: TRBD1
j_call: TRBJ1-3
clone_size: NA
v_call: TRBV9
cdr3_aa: CASSVTGGSGNTIYF
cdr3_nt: TGTGCCAGCAGCGTGACAGGGGGCTCTGGAAACACCATATATTTT

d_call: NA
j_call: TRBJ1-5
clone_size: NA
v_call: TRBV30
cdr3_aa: CAWGQDSNQPQHF
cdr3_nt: TGTGCCTGGGGGCAGGATAGCAATCAGCCCCAGCATTTT

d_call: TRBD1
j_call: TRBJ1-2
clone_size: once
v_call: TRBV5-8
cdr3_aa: CASSRSRTGVGRSYGYTF
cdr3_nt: TGTGCCAGCAGCCGCTCTCGGACAGGGGTTGGGAGAAGCTATGGCTACACCTTC

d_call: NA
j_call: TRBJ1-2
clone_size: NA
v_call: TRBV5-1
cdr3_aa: CASSLYPDSLYTF
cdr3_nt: TGCGCCAGCAGCCTATACCCTGACAGCCTCTACACCTTC

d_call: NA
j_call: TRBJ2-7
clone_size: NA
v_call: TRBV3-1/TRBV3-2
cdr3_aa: CASSQVDDRTYEQYF
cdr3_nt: TGTGCCAGCAGCCAAGTAGATGACAGGACCTACGAGCAGTACTTC

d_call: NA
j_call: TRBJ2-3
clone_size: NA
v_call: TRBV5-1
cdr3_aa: CASRTSTDTQYF
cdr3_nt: TGCGCCAGCAGGACTAGTACAGATACGCAGTATTTT

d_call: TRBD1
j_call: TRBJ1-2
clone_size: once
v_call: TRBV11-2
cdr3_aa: CASSLYRDRPNYGYTF
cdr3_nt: TGTGCCAGCAGCCTTTACCGGGACAGACCAAACTATGGCTACACCTTC

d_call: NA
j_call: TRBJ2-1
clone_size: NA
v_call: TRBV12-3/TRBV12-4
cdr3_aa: CASSFRRGNEQFF
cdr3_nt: TGTGCCAGCAGTTTTCGTCGGGGCAATGAGCAGTTCTTC

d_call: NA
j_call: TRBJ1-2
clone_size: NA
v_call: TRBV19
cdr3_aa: CASGNRAVGYTF
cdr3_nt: TGTGCCAGTGGCAACAGGGCGGTGGGCTACACCTTC

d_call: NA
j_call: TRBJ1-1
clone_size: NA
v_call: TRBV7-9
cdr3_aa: CASSLALGGTEAFF
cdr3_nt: TGTGCCAGCAGCTTAGCGCTCGGGGGGACTGAAGCTTTCTTT

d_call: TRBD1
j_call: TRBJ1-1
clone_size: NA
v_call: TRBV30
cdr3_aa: CAWSVWRTGVNTEAFF
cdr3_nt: TGTGCCTGGAGTGTTTGGCGGACAGGGGTTAACACTGAAGCTTTCTTT